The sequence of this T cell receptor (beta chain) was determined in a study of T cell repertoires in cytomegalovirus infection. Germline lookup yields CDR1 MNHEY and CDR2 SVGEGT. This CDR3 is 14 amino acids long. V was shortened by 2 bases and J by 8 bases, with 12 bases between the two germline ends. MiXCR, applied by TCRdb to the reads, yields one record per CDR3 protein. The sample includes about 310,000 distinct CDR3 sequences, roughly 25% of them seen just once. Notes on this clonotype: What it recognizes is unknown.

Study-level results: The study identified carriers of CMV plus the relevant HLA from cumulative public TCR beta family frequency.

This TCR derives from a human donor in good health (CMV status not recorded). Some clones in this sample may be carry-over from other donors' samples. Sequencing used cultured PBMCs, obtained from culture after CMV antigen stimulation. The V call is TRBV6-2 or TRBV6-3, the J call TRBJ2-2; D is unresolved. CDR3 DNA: TGTGCCAGCAGTTACAAGGCGACCCGAGGGGAGCTGTTTTTT. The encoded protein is CASSYKATRGELFF.